This T cell receptor (beta chain) was documented in a study of blood T cell repertoires in COVID-19. At the level of the study: Collection of acute and convalescent COVID-19 samples took place in the United States, Italy and Spain. PBMCs, B-cell-depleted T cells, or T cells provided the cDNA or gDNA that made up the material.

As originally analysed: Using reference gene primer amplification, nucleated cell counts were estimated. Some clones are missing from TCRdb's copy, which holds only in-frame ones; the method was immunoSEQ multiplex PCR. V and J calls plus clone size are reproduced from that table; the DNA served to infer D and trimming. In the table there are approximately 240,000 clones, nearly 90% of which are singletons. This CDR3 region has 16 residues. Germline trimming cut 3 bases from V and 3 bases from J; bases unmatched to any gene: 8. CDR1 is LGHNA and CDR2 is YSLEER in the germline V gene. Sequencing input: peripheral blood. This sequence was found in a woman aged 40 to 55 who had recovered from COVID-19. The V and J genes are TRBV4-3 and TRBJ2-7; TRBD2 matches 10 bases. CDR3 bases: TGCGCCAGCAGCCAGTCCCGTGCTAGCGGGGGCTACGAGCAGTACTTC. Translated, it gives CASSQSRASGGYEQYF.